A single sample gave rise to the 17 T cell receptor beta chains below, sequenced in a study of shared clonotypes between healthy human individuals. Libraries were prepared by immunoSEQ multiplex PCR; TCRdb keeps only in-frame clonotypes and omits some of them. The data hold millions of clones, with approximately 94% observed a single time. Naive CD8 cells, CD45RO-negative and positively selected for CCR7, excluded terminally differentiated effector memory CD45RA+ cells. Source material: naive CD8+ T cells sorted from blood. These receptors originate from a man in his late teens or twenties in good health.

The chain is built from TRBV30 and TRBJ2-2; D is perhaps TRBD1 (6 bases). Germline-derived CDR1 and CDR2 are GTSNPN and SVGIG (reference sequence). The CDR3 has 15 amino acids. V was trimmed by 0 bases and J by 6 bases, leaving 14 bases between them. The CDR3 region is CAWSVRQGIAGELFF. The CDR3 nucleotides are TGTGCCTGGAGTGTTAGGCAGGGGATCGCCGGGGAGCTGTTTTTT.

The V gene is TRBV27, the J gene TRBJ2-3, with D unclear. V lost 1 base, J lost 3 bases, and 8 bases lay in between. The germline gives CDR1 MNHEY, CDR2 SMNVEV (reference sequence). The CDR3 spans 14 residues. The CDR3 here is CASSLFANTDTQYF. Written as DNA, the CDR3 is TGTGCCAGCAGTTTATTTGCGAATACAGATACGCAGTATTTT.

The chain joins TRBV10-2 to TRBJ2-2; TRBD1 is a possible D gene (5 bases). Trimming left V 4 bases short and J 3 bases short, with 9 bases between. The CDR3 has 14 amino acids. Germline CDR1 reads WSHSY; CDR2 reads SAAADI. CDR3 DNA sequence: TGCGCCAGCAGTGGGGGCAGCTACACCGGGGAGCTGTTTTTT. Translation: CASSGGSYTGELFF.

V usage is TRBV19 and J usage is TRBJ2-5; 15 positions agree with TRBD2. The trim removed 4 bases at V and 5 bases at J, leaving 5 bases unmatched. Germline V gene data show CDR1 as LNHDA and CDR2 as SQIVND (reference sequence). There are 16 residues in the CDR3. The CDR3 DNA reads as TGTGCCAGTAGTAGACGGACTAGCGGGAGGGGGGAGACCCAGTACTTC. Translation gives CASSRRTSGRGETQYF.

CDR3 sequence: CSTRTSGYNEQFF. CDR3 nucleotide sequence: TGCAGCACTCGGACTAGCGGATACAATGAGCAGTTCTTC. This rearrangement joins TRBV29-1 to TRBJ2-1; TRBD2 matches at 10 bases. J was trimmed by 4 bases and V by 8 bases; bases with no gene match: 5. The length of the CDR3 is 13 residues. CDR1 SQVTM and CDR2 ANQGSEA come from the germline V gene.

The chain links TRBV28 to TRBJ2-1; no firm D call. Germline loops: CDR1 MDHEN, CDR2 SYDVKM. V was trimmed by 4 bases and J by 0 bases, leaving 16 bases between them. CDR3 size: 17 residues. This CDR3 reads CASSSGITGLSYNEQFF. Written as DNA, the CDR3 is TGTGCCAGCAGTTCCGGAATAACGGGTCTCTCCTACAATGAGCAGTTCTTC.

The CDR3, as DNA: TGCGCCAGCATTGGGGGAGGGACTGAAGCTTTCTTT. This encodes CASIGGGTEAFF. V and J are TRBV5-1 and TRBJ1-1; D might be TRBD1 (5 bases). Germline V gene lookup returns CDR1 SGHRS and CDR2 YFSETQ. CDR3 length equals 12 residues. V lost 6 bases, J lost 5 bases, and 11 bases lay in between. Looking up the rest from reference TRBV5-1 and TRBJ1-1 gives the full variable domain: KAGVTQTPRYLIKTRGQQVTLSCSPISGHRSVSWYQQTPGQGLQFLFEYFSETQRNKGNFPGRFSGRQFSNSRSEMNVSTLELGDSALYLCASIGGGTEAFFGQGTRLTVV.

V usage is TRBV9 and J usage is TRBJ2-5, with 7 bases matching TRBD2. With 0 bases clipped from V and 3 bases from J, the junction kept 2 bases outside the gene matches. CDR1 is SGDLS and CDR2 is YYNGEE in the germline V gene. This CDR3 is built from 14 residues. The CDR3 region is CASSVGLAEETQYF. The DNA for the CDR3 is TGTGCCAGCAGCGTAGGCCTAGCGGAAGAGACCCAGTACTTC. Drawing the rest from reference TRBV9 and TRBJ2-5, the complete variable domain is DSGVTQTPKHLITATGQRVTLRCSPRSGDLSVYWYQQSLDQGLQFLIQYYNGEERAKGNILERFSAQQFPDLHSELNLSSLELGDSALYFCASSVGLAEETQYFGPGTRLLVL.

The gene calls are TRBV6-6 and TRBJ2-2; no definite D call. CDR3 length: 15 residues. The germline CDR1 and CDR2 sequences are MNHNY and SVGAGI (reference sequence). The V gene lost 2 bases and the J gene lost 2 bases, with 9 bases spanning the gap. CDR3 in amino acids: CASSYLAPNTGELFF. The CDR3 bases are TGTGCCAGCAGTTACCTGGCTCCTAACACCGGGGAGCTGTTTTTT.

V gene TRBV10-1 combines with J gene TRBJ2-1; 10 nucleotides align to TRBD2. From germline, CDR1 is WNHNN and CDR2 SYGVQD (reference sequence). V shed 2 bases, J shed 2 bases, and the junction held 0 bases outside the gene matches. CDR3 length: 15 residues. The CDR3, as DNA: TGCGCCAGCAGTGAGACTAGCGGGGCCTACAATGAGCAGTTCTTC. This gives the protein CASSETSGAYNEQFF.

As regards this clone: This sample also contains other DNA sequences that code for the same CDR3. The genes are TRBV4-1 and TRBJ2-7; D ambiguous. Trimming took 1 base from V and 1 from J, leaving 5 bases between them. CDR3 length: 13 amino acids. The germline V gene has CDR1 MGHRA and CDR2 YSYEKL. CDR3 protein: CASSQVLSYEQYF. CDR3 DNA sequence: TGCGCCAGCAGCCAAGTTTTATCCTACGAGCAGTACTTC.

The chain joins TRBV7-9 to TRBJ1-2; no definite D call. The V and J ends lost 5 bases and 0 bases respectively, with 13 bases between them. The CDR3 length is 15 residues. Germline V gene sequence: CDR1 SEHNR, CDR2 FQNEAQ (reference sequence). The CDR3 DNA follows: TGTGCCAGCAGCCCCCCAGCGTATACTAACTATGGCTACACCTTC. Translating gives CASSPPAYTNYGYTF.

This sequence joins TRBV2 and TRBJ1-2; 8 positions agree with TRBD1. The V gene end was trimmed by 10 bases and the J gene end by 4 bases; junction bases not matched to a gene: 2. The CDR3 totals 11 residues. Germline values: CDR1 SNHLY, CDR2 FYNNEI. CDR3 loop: CAITGGYGYTF. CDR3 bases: TGTGCCATCACAGGGGGCTATGGCTACACCTTC.

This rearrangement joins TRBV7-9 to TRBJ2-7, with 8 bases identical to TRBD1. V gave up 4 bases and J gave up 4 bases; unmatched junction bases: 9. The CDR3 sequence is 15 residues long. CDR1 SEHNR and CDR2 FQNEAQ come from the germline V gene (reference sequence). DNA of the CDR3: TGTGCCAGCAGCTCACTTACAGGGGGAAAATACGAGCAGTACTTC. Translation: CASSSLTGGKYEQYF.

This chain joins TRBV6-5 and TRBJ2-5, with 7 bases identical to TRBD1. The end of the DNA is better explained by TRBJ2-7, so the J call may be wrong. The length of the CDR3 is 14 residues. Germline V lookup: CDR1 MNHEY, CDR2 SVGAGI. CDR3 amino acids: CASSERQGSYEQYF. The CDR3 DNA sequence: TGTGCCAGCAGCGAAAGACAGGGTAGCTACGAGCAGTACTTC.

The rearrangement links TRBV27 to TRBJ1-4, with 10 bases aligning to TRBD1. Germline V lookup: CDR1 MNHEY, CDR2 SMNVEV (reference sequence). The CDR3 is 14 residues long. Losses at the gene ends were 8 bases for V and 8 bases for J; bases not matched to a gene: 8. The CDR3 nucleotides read TGTGCCAGCTCCTGGACAGGGGGGTGGGAAAAACTGTTTTTT. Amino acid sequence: CASSWTGGWEKLFF.

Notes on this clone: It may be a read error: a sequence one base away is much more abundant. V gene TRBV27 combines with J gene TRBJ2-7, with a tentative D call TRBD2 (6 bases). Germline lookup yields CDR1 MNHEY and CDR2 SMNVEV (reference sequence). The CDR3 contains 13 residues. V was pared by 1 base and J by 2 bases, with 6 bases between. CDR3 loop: CASSLWGAYEQYF. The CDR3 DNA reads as TGTGCCAGCAGTTTATGGGGGGCCTACGAGCAGTACTTC.